These 16 T cell receptor beta chains were all obtained from the same sample, sequenced in a study of T cell responses to AZD1222 COVID-19 vaccine. Clones were sequenced by immunoSEQ multiplex PCR, and TCRdb holds only the in-frame ones, with some missing. The table lists some 180,000 clones, about 90% of them singletons. The sample in question was peripheral blood, obtained 28 days after the second AZD1222 dose. The receptor source for this set is an adult who received the AZD1222 COVID-19 vaccine.

The rearrangement links TRBV5-1 to TRBJ1-1; D unresolved. The CDR3 totals 14 residues. Germline V gene data show CDR1 as SGHRS and CDR2 as YFSETQ. Trimming removed 4 bases at V and 4 bases at J, with 14 bases between. The CDR3 is CASSQTPGGTEAFF. The CDR3 nucleotides read TGCGCCAGCAGCCAGACACCCGGTGGCACTGAAGCTTTCTTT.

The rearrangement joins TRBV18 to TRBJ1-2; 7 bases are a match to TRBD1. The CDR3 runs 15 residues. V was pared by 5 bases and J by 5 bases, with 11 bases of the junction left unmatched. Germline assignment: CDR1 KGHSH and CDR2 LQKENI. The CDR3 is CASSSTIETGYGYTF. DNA of the CDR3: TGTGCCAGCTCATCCACAATTGAGACAGGGTATGGCTACACCTTC. The entire variable domain, with the rest obtained from reference TRBV18 and TRBJ1-2, is as follows: NAGVMQNPRHLVRRRGQEARLRCSPMKGHSHVYWYRQLPEEGLKFMVYLQKENIIDESGMPKERFSAEFPKEGPSILRIQQVVRGDSAAYFCASSSTIETGYGYTFGSGTRLTVV.

This chain uses TRBV5-1 with TRBJ1-1; 8 bases match TRBD1. Trimming removed 6 bases from V and 3 bases from J; junction bases left unmatched: 4. The CDR3 is 13 residues long. The germline V gene has CDR1 SGHRS and CDR2 YFSETQ. The DNA of the CDR3 is TGCGCCAGCATATCGACAGGGGACACTGAAGCTTTCTTT. Translated: CASISTGDTEAFF.

V is TRBV30 and J is TRBJ1-2; D is perhaps TRBD1 (6 bases). CDR3 length: 15 residues. Germline V gene data show CDR1 as GTSNPN and CDR2 as SVGIG (reference sequence). Trimming cost V 2 bases and J 8 bases, with 21 bases left between them. CDR3 sequence reads: CAWSTGGLNLEGYTF. DNA of the CDR3: TGTGCCTGGAGTACCGGGGGGCTAAATCTCGAGGGCTACACCTTC.

This chain connects TRBV7-2 to TRBJ2-5; D unresolved. The CDR3 loop spans 13 amino acids. CDR1 and CDR2 (germline): SGHTA, FQGNSA. The germline V and J ends were trimmed by 1 base and 5 bases, with 8 bases remaining between them. CDR3 DNA: TGTGCCAGCAGCTTAGGGGGTTGGGAGACCCAGTACTTC. Translated, it gives CASSLGGWETQYF.

J is TRBJ2-2 and V is TRBV2, with 8 bases matching TRBD2. Germline V lookup: CDR1 SNHLY, CDR2 FYNNEI. V shed 5 bases, J shed 7 bases, and the junction held 3 bases outside the gene matches. The CDR3 has 13 residues. The CDR3 coding sequence is TGTGCCAGCAGTCCGGGGACTAGCGGGGAGCTGTTTTTT. Translation: CASSPGTSGELFF.

This chain connects TRBV29-1 to TRBJ2-1, with TRBD2 as a possible D gene (7 bases). The CDR3 has 15 residues. Germline loops: CDR1 SQVTM, CDR2 ANQGSEA. V lost 5 bases to trimming and J lost 9 bases, with 23 bases between them. CDR3 residues: CSVKWPEGGTGEQFF. The CDR3 DNA sequence: TGCAGCGTTAAGTGGCCGGAGGGGGGGACGGGTGAGCAGTTCTTC.

The chain has TRBV6-5 and TRBJ2-2, with 7 bases matching TRBD2. CDR1 is MNHEY, CDR2 SVGAGI, per germline. This CDR3 region has 14 residues. With 7 bases clipped from V and 4 bases from J, the junction kept 6 bases outside the gene matches. The DNA of the CDR3 is TGTGCCAGCACCCTACTAGCGAGCACCGGGGAGCTGTTTTTT. It encodes CASTLLASTGELFF.

The J gene is TRBJ2-2, the V gene TRBV5-1, with D perhaps matching TRBD2 (6 bases). CDR3 size: 14 residues. Trimming pared 4 bases from V and 2 bases from J, leaving 9 bases between. Germline-derived CDR1 and CDR2 are SGHRS and YFSETQ. DNA of the CDR3: TGCGCCAGCAGCCGGGACTTTAACACCGGGGAGCTGTTTTTT. Its translation is CASSRDFNTGELFF. The complete variable domain, with remaining parts taken from reference TRBV5-1 and TRBJ2-2, reads KAGVTQTPRYLIKTRGQQVTLSCSPISGHRSVSWYQQTPGQGLQFLFEYFSETQRNKGNFPGRFSGRQFSNSRSEMNVSTLELGDSALYLCASSRDFNTGELFFGEGSRLTVL.

This chain joins TRBV10-3 and TRBJ1-1; 8 nucleotides agree with TRBD1. In germline, CDR1 is ENHRY, CDR2 SYGVKD. The CDR3 loop spans 14 amino acids. Losses at the gene ends were 6 bases for V and 4 bases for J; bases not matched to a gene: 7. CDR3 in amino acids: CAIRDTGGGTEAFF. The CDR3 DNA reads TGTGCCATCAGAGACACAGGGGGAGGCACTGAAGCTTTCTTT.

CDR3 amino acids: CASRQGVSDTQYF. The CDR3 DNA reads TGCGCCAGCAGACAGGGGGTGTCAGATACGCAGTATTTT. The chain employs TRBV5-1 and TRBJ2-3; TRBD1 matches at 8 bases. From germline, CDR1 is SGHRS and CDR2 YFSETQ. The V gene end was trimmed by 5 bases and the J gene end by 4 bases; junction bases not matched to a gene: 3. The CDR3 has 13 residues.

The V gene is TRBV5-4, the J gene TRBJ1-4; D perhaps matches TRBD1 (6 bases). This CDR3 comprises 14 residues. Deletions cut 4 bases from V and 5 bases from J, with 12 bases between. The germline V gene has CDR1 SGHNT and CDR2 YYREEE (reference sequence). The CDR3 protein is CASSLRDTNEKLFF. The CDR3 DNA sequence: TGTGCCAGCAGCCTCCGGGACACAAATGAAAAACTGTTTTTT.

In its sample, this clone was seen a few times. The chain employs TRBV28 and TRBJ1-1, with D unresolved. This CDR3 contains 13 residues. Trimming left V 5 bases short and J 1 base short, with 8 bases between. Per germline, CDR1 MDHEN and CDR2 SYDVKM. The CDR3 reads CASSPRQNTEAFF. The CDR3 nucleotides are TGTGCCAGCAGTCCAAGACAGAACACTGAAGCTTTCTTT.

The chain recombines TRBV6-5 with TRBJ2-7; 10 positions match TRBD1. Germline CDR1 and CDR2: MNHEY and SVGAGI. This CDR3 has 15 amino acids. Unmatched junction bases numbered 5, after V lost 0 bases and J lost 6 bases. CDR3 coding DNA: TGTGCCAGCAGTTACTCCGGGACAGGGGTGTCCGAGCAGTACTTC. Protein sequence: CASSYSGTGVSEQYF.

The chain uses TRBV7-2 and TRBJ2-3; a weak D match, TRBD2 (6 bases). This CDR3 contains 16 residues. CDR1 SGHTA and CDR2 FQGNSA come from the germline V gene. Trimming cost V 0 bases and J 2 bases, with 12 bases left between them. The CDR3 protein is CASSLAPAGTTDTQYF. CDR3 sequence (DNA): TGTGCCAGCAGCTTAGCTCCGGCGGGGACCACAGATACGCAGTATTTT.

The J gene is TRBJ2-3, the V gene TRBV9; 10 positions match TRBD2. CDR1 SGDLS and CDR2 YYNGEE come from the germline V gene. V lost 4 bases to trimming and J lost 0 bases; unmatched junction nucleotides: 5. The CDR3 is 16 residues long. The CDR3 sequence is CASSPGTSDSTDTQYF. In DNA, the CDR3 is TGTGCCAGCAGCCCCGGGACTAGCGATAGCACAGATACGCAGTATTTT.